The 23 T cell receptor beta chains in this list originate from one sample, sequenced in a study of cytomegalovirus exposure and HLA in healthy donors. The method was immunoSEQ multiplex PCR; TCRdb's version includes in-frame clones alone and lacks a portion of them. This table holds under 250,000 clones, roughly 91% found once. Source material: PBMCs. All receptors derive from a woman aged 18 to 35 in good health and CMV-seropositive.

The rearrangement joins TRBV9 to TRBJ2-3; 7 bases map to TRBD2. The V segment lost 0 bases and the J segment 2 bases; nucleotides outside the gene matches: 3. The CDR3 loop spans 15 amino acids. Germline-derived CDR1 and CDR2 are SGDLS and YYNGEE. This chain's CDR3 is CASSVAGLVTDTQYF. In DNA form, the CDR3 reads TGTGCCAGCAGCGTAGCTGGACTAGTCACAGATACGCAGTATTTT.

The CDR3 spells CASSPPSLAGASYEQYF. The DNA for the CDR3 is TGTGCCAGTAGTCCTCCGAGCCTAGCGGGGGCCTCCTACGAGCAGTACTTC. The rearrangement links TRBV19 to TRBJ2-7; TRBD2 matches at 10 bases. The CDR3 totals 17 residues. In germline, CDR1 is LNHDA, CDR2 SQIVND (reference sequence). V dropped 5 bases and J dropped 0; count of bases not matched to a gene: 10.

The chain couples TRBV9 to TRBJ2-7, with D possibly TRBD1 on 6 matching bases. CDR1 and CDR2 from the germline V gene are SGDLS and YYNGEE. V lost 2 bases, J lost 1 base, and 13 bases lay in between. There are 15 residues in the CDR3. The CDR3 spells CASSVGDIRSYEQYF. The CDR3 nucleotides are TGTGCCAGCAGCGTTGGGGACATTAGATCCTACGAGCAGTACTTC.

The chain links TRBV4-2 to TRBJ1-5, with 8 bases lining up with TRBD1. Germline V gene lookup returns CDR1 LGHNA and CDR2 YNFKEQ. This CDR3 contains 14 residues. J lost 4 bases, V lost 4 bases, and 3 bases had no gene match. The CDR3 loop is CASSPGQGNQPQHF. The CDR3 coding sequence is TGTGCCAGCAGCCCAGGACAGGGTAATCAGCCCCAGCATTTT.

This rearrangement joins TRBV9 to TRBJ2-7; tentatively, D is TRBD2 (7 bases). The CDR3 runs 15 residues. The V end lost 0 bases, the J end lost 4 bases, and 14 bases lay between the germline ends. Germline V gene data show CDR1 as SGDLS and CDR2 as YYNGEE. DNA for the CDR3: TGTGCCAGCAGCGTAGGGGGGGCTAGCGGTTACGAGCAGTACTTC. This translates into CASSVGGASGYEQYF.

The chain carries TRBV16 and TRBJ2-7; 8 nucleotides align to TRBD2. The V and J ends lost 2 bases and 4 bases, in that order; junction bases with no gene match: 22. The germline V gene encodes CDR1 KGHSY and CDR2 FQNENV. The CDR3 is made up of 20 amino acids. CDR3 sequence reads: CASSQQASGSWSTGGYEQYF. The CDR3 nucleotides are TGTGCCAGCAGCCAACAGGCTAGCGGGTCCTGGTCGACCGGTGGTTACGAGCAGTACTTC.

V usage is TRBV29-1 and J usage is TRBJ2-1; TRBD2 matches 7 bases. V dropped 4 bases and J dropped 8; count of bases not matched to a gene: 11. Per germline, CDR1 SQVTM and CDR2 ANQGSEA. This CDR3 region has 14 residues. The CDR3 DNA follows: TGCAGCGTTGCCCCCGGGGCTAGCGGACATGAGCAGTTCTTC. It encodes CSVAPGASGHEQFF.

The CDR3 region has the DNA TGTGCCAGCAGTGAAGCTTGGCTAGCGGGAGTGAATGAGCAGTTCTTC. Its translation is CASSEAWLAGVNEQFF. V and J are TRBV6-1 and TRBJ2-1, with TRBD2 matching 10 bases. V trimming: 0 bases; J trimming: 7 bases; junction bases outside the gene matches: 6. Germline V CDR1 and CDR2: MNHNS, SASEGT. This CDR3 is built from 16 residues.

The chain couples TRBV28 to TRBJ2-7; 10 bases align to TRBD1. Unmatched junction bases numbered 8, after V lost 5 bases and J lost 4 bases. Germline V gene sequence: CDR1 MDHEN, CDR2 SYDVKM. The CDR3 extends over 15 amino acids. The CDR3 sequence: CASSGRDRGGYEQYF. DNA of the CDR3: TGTGCCAGCAGTGGGAGGGACAGGGGCGGATACGAGCAGTACTTC. Combining the CDR3 with reference TRBV28 and TRBJ2-7 gives the whole variable domain DVKVTQSSRYLVKRTGEKVFLECVQDMDHENMFWYRQDPGLGLRLIYFSYDVKMKEKGDIPEGYSVSREKKERFSLILESASTNQTSMYLCASSGRDRGGYEQYFGPGTRLTVT.

V usage is TRBV9 and J usage is TRBJ1-2; tentative D call: TRBD1 (5 bases). This CDR3 is 15 amino acids long. Germline CDR1 reads SGDLS; CDR2 reads YYNGEE. Trimming removed 4 bases from V and 1 base from J, with 14 bases in between. The CDR3 region is CASSKGRDNNYGYTF. CDR3 sequence (DNA): TGTGCCAGCAGCAAGGGGCGGGATAATAACTATGGCTACACCTTC.

This clone has a handful of counts. The chain couples TRBV11-1 to TRBJ1-1; D not resolved. Germline CDR1 reads SGHAT; CDR2 reads FQDESV (reference sequence). CDR3 length: 13 residues. V was clipped by 3 bases and J by 1 base, with 6 bases between them. CDR3 in amino acids: CASSLWQNTEAFF. The CDR3 coding sequence is TGTGCCAGCAGCTTGTGGCAGAACACTGAAGCTTTCTTT.

The genes are TRBV27 and TRBJ1-1, with a weak D call TRBD1 (5 bases). With 6 bases removed from V and 3 bases from J, the gap between germline ends came to 20 bases. Germline V gives CDR1 MNHEY, CDR2 SMNVEV (reference sequence). This CDR3 has 16 amino acids. The CDR3 is CASRPGLGRADTEAFF. CDR3 nucleotides: TGTGCCAGCAGACCGGGACTAGGACGGGCGGACACTGAAGCTTTCTTT.

The genes are TRBV7-9 and TRBJ1-1, with 7 bases fitting TRBD1. Germline CDR1 is SEHNR and CDR2 is FQNEAQ (reference sequence). Losses at the gene ends were 3 bases for V and 1 base for J; bases not matched to a gene: 2. The CDR3 has 14 amino acids. The CDR3 sequence is CASSLGQWNTEAFF. The CDR3 nucleotides read TGTGCCAGCAGCTTGGGACAGTGGAACACTGAAGCTTTCTTT.

The chain combines TRBV29-1 with TRBJ1-2; the D gene is possibly TRBD1 (6 bases). Trimming took off 5 bases at V and 5 bases at J, with 9 bases between the two ends. Germline V gene lookup returns CDR1 SQVTM and CDR2 ANQGSEA. The CDR3 sequence is 11 residues long. The CDR3 DNA reads as TGCAGCGTTCCAGGGGATTATGGCTACACCTTC. Protein: CSVPGDYGYTF.

This clone was observed a few times. The gene calls are TRBV27 and TRBJ2-2; TRBD1 might be the D (6 bases). The ends were cut back, 0 bases at V and 7 bases at J, with 9 bases in the middle. There are 14 residues in the CDR3. Germline loops: CDR1 MNHEY, CDR2 SMNVEV (reference sequence). The CDR3: CASSLSKDSGELFF. In nucleotides, the CDR3 is TGTGCCAGCAGTTTATCGAAGGACAGCGGGGAGCTGTTTTTT.

The chain links TRBV2 to TRBJ2-1, with TRBD2 matching over 9 bases. Germline lookup yields CDR1 SNHLY and CDR2 FYNNEI. The J segment lost 6 bases and the V segment lost 8 bases, leaving 11 bases of the junction unmatched. The CDR3 consists of 15 residues. CDR3 coding DNA: TGTGCCAGCGGCAGACTAGCGGAAGGCCTCAATGAGCAGTTCTTC. Amino acids: CASGRLAEGLNEQFF.

The rearrangement uses TRBV18 and TRBJ2-3; 7 nucleotides align to TRBD1. Trimming took 6 bases from V and 1 from J; bases not matched to a gene: 7. The CDR3 has 15 amino acids. Germline CDR1 and CDR2: KGHSH and LQKENI. For the CDR3, the DNA is TGTGCCAGCTCCCCGAGACAGGGTGGCACAGATACGCAGTATTTT. Its protein is CASSPRQGGTDTQYF. The full variable domain, in which reference TRBV18 and TRBJ2-3 provide the parts outside the CDR3, is NAGVMQNPRHLVRRRGQEARLRCSPMKGHSHVYWYRQLPEEGLKFMVYLQKENIIDESGMPKERFSAEFPKEGPSILRIQQVVRGDSAAYFCASSPRQGGTDTQYFGPGTRLTVL.

This clone was seen once. Distinct nucleotide sequences in the sample also encode this CDR3. The chain has TRBV5-1 and TRBJ2-2; 9 positions agree with TRBD1. This CDR3 spans 15 amino acids. Trimming cost V 3 bases and J 2 bases; bases outside gene matches: 2. Germline CDR1 and CDR2: SGHRS and YFSETQ. CDR3 bases: TGCGCCAGCAGCTCGGGACAGGGTAACACCGGGGAGCTGTTTTTT. This sequence encodes CASSSGQGNTGELFF.

The rearrangement joins TRBV15 to TRBJ1-1; 10 bases align to TRBD1. Germline trimming cut 7 bases from V and 1 base from J; bases unmatched to any gene: 3. Germline V gene lookup returns CDR1 LNHNV and CDR2 YYDKDF (reference sequence). This CDR3 has 14 amino acids. Here the CDR3 reads CATNRDRGNTEAFF. The CDR3 DNA sequence: TGTGCCACCAATAGGGACAGGGGGAACACTGAAGCTTTCTTT.

The chain carries TRBV29-1 and TRBJ2-7; 7 nucleotides line up with TRBD1. Germline V CDR1 and CDR2: SQVTM, ANQGSEA. The CDR3 has 13 residues. Trimming at V came to 4 bases and at J to 4 bases, leaving 7 bases not matched to a gene. The CDR3 here is CSVVRDSNYEQYF. In DNA form, the CDR3 reads TGCAGCGTTGTGAGGGACAGCAATTACGAGCAGTACTTC.

This chain connects TRBV12-5 to TRBJ2-1; 13 nucleotides line up with TRBD2. The CDR3 has 17 amino acids. The V gene end was trimmed by 0 bases and the J gene end by 7 bases; junction bases not matched to a gene: 6. Looked up from germline, CDR1 is LGHNT and CDR2 is FRNRAP. The CDR3 reads CASGLVLAGGRLNEQFF. CDR3 in DNA: TGTGCTAGTGGTTTGGTACTAGCGGGAGGGAGACTGAATGAGCAGTTCTTC.

V and J are TRBV28 and TRBJ1-5; D is perhaps TRBD1 (5 bases). From germline, CDR1 is MDHEN and CDR2 SYDVKM. Trimming left V 5 bases short and J 3 bases short, with 14 bases between. This CDR3 has 15 residues. Here the CDR3 DNA reads TGTGCCAGCAGTCCGGGGGTGTCTACCAATCAGCCCCAGCATTTT. Its translation is CASSPGVSTNQPQHF. Full variable domain (remainder filled in from reference TRBV28 and TRBJ1-5): DVKVTQSSRYLVKRTGEKVFLECVQDMDHENMFWYRQDPGLGLRLIYFSYDVKMKEKGDIPEGYSVSREKKERFSLILESASTNQTSMYLCASSPGVSTNQPQHFGDGTRLSIL.

V and J are TRBV29-1 and TRBJ2-5; D gene ambiguous. Trimming took off 4 bases at V and 1 base at J, with 4 bases between the two ends. Germline assignment: CDR1 SQVTM and CDR2 ANQGSEA. The CDR3 is made up of 11 amino acids. In DNA form, the CDR3 reads TGCAGCGTTGCGGGCCAAGAGACCCAGTACTTC. As protein: CSVAGQETQYF.